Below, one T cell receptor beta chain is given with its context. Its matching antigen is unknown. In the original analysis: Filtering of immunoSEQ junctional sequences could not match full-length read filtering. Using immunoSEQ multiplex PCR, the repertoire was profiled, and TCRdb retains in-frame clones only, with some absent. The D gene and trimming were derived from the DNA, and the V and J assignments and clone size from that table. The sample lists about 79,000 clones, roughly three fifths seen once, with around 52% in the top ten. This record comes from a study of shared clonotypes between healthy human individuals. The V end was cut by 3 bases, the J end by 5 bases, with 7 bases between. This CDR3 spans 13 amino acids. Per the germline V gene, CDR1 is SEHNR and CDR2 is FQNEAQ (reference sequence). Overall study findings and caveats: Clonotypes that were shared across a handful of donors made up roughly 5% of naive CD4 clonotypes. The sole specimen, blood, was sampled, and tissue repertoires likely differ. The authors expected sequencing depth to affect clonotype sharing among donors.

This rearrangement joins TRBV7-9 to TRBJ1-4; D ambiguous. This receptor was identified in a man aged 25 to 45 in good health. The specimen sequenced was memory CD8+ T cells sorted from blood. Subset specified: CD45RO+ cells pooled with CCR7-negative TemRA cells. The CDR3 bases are TGTGCCAGCAGCTTTCAATCGAATGAAAAACTGTTTTTT. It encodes CASSFQSNEKLFF.